This T cell receptor beta chain emerged from a study of siplizumab effects on memory and regulatory T cells. The length of the CDR3 is 12 residues. V was clipped by 6 bases and J by 7 bases, with 13 bases between them. Germline CDR1 and CDR2: LNHDA and SQIVND (reference sequence). Per-sample assaying covered 95,000 to 100,000 TCR templates. TCRdb's copy holds only in-frame clones and misses some; the assay was immunoSEQ multiplex PCR. The data hold about 91,000 clones, with 93% observed a single time. Whole-study findings and limits: Proliferating Tregs from siplizumab cultures lacked functional confirmation of suppression. Naive or memory phenotype was unassignable for roughly 75-95% of proliferating CD4+ or CD8+ clones. Unstimulated subset assignment was obtained for only a minor fraction of alloreactive clones.

To note about this clone: Its antigen is not identified.

The sequence came from a human donor in good health. This chain connects TRBV19 to TRBJ2-7; D tentatively reads TRBD1 or TRBD2 (5 bases each). Sequencing was performed on CD8+ T cells sorted from blood. Written as DNA, the CDR3 is TGTGCCAGTAGCGGGGCCGAGAGGGAGCAGTACTTC. Its translation: CASSGAEREQYF. The complete variable domain, with remaining parts taken from reference TRBV19 and TRBJ2-7, reads DGGITQSPKYLFRKEGQNVTLSCEQNLNHDAMYWYRQDPGQGLRLIYYSQIVNDFQKGDIAEGYSVSREKKESFPLTVTSAQKNPTAFYLCASSGAEREQYFGPGTRLTVT.